Included here is one T cell receptor (beta chain) sequence, with context. The data were produced by immunoSEQ multiplex PCR, yet TCRdb's version contains in-frame clones alone and is incomplete. The data hold about 170,000 clones, with around four fifths observed a single time. The data belong to a study of blood T cell repertoires in COVID-19. For the study at large: Sites across the United States, Italy and Spain contributed samples from acute and convalescent COVID-19. In each case, the material was cDNA or gDNA derived from T cells, B-cell-depleted T cells, or PBMCs.

CDR3 length: 16 amino acids. The chain combines TRBV21-1 with TRBJ1-2; the table's D call, TRBD1, has no DNA check behind it. TRBV21-1 is an annotated pseudogene. The material sequenced was peripheral blood. This sequence originates from an older man with acute or convalescent COVID-19. This CDR3 reads CASSKDAAETGDGYTF. The CDR3 coding sequence is TGTGCCAGCAGCAAAGATGCGGCCGAGACAGGGGATGGCTACACCTTC.